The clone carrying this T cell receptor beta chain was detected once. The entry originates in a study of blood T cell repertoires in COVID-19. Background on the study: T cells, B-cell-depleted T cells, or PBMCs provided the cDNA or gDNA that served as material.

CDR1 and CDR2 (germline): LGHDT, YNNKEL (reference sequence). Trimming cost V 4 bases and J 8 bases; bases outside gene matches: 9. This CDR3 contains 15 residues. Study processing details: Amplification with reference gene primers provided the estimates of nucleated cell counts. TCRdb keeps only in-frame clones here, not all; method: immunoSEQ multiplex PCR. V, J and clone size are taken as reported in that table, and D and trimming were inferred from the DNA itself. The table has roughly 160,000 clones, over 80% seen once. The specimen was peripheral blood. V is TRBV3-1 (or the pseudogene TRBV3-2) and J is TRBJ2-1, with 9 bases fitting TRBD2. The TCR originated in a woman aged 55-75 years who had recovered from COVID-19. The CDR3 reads CASSPRVAGDHEQFF. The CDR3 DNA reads TGTGCCAGCAGCCCTCGGGTAGCGGGGGATCATGAGCAGTTCTTC.